This T cell receptor (beta chain) was identified in a study of blood T cell repertoires in COVID-19. Study-wide context: Italy, Spain and the United States were the sources of the convalescent and acute COVID-19 samples. In each case, the material was cDNA or gDNA derived from T cells, B-cell-depleted T cells, or PBMCs.

Germline V gives CDR1 KGHDR, CDR2 SFDVKD. CDR3 length: 15 residues. Trimming removed 7 bases from V and 3 bases from J, with 12 bases in between. Patients at the Seattle site were enrolled during active infection and followed longitudinally. In the original processing: Reference gene primer amplification gave nucleated cell count estimates. The protocol was immunoSEQ multiplex PCR, while the TCRdb copy is restricted to in-frame clones and leaves out a portion. Clonal size and the V and J genes are those of that table, whereas D and trimming came from the DNA. The sample includes a few hundred thousand clones, approximately 86% of them seen just once.

The sample consisted of peripheral blood. This sequence was found in an older woman with COVID-19, enrolled during active disease. The chain recombines TRBV24-1 with TRBJ2-6; D unresolved. CDR3 sequence reads: CATSQNRFGANVLTF. The CDR3 region has the DNA TGTGCCACCAGCCAAAACAGATTTGGGGCCAACGTCCTGACTTTC.